This is a list of T cell receptor beta chains from one sample in a study of blood T cell repertoires in COVID-19. TCRdb keeps only in-frame clones here, not all; method: immunoSEQ multiplex PCR. Among 300,000 to 350,000 clones listed, about nine tenths were seen once. Sequenced sample: peripheral blood. The origin of the receptors is a man in his late teens or twenties with active or convalescent COVID-19. Each CDR3 is given with its conserved first and last residue. Each record gives: V gene, J gene, CDR3 protein.

v_gene: TRBV10-1
j_gene: TRBJ2-3
CDR3aa: CASKERGGTDTQYF

v_gene: TRBV10-2
j_gene: TRBJ2-1
CDR3aa: CASKSGTSGYNEQFF

v_gene: TRBV10-2
j_gene: TRBJ1-4
CDR3aa: CASGRGRQEKLFF

v_gene: TRBV5-1
j_gene: TRBJ1-5
CDR3aa: CASSLTGYSNQPQHF

v_gene: TRBV11-2
j_gene: TRBJ2-1
CDR3aa: CASSSVASARSYNEQFF

v_gene: TRBV27
j_gene: TRBJ2-1
CDR3aa: CASSFGSEQFF

v_gene: TRBV6-5
j_gene: TRBJ1-5
CDR3aa: CASRAEGGADQPQHF

v_gene: TRBV2
j_gene: TRBJ2-3
CDR3aa: CASRSSVLSTQYF

v_gene: TRBV6-1
j_gene: TRBJ1-5
CDR3aa: CASSDSTGSQPQHF

v_gene: TRBV21-1
j_gene: TRBJ2-1
CDR3aa: CASTTLLTSGPFNSSYNEQFF

v_gene: TRBV12-5
j_gene: TRBJ1-4
CDR3aa: CASGFGQANEKLFF

v_gene: TRBV3-1/TRBV3-2
j_gene: TRBJ1-5
CDR3aa: CASGQGNSNQPQHF

v_gene: TRBV2
j_gene: TRBJ1-5
CDR3aa: CASSPHLRGNQPQHF

v_gene: TRBV29-1
j_gene: TRBJ2-5
CDR3aa: CSVEDRETGRETQYF

v_gene: TRBV15
j_gene: TRBJ1-5
CDR3aa: CAEPGQHF

v_gene: TRBV11-2
j_gene: TRBJ1-2
CDR3aa: CASSTDRGLLDYGYTF

v_gene: TRBV6-5
j_gene: TRBJ1-5
CDR3aa: CASSLLECEQPQHF

v_gene: TRBV7-2
j_gene: TRBJ2-7
CDR3aa: CASSIDSGRIEQYF

v_gene: TRBV5-6
j_gene: TRBJ2-1
CDR3aa: CASSQTVAASRNNEQFF

v_gene: TRBV7-9
j_gene: TRBJ2-1
CDR3aa: CASSLVRQEQFF

v_gene: TRBV7-9
j_gene: TRBJ1-6
CDR3aa: CASSGNDWDSKSNSPLHF

v_gene: TRBV7-9
j_gene: TRBJ1-2
CDR3aa: CASSLLGGELGYTF

v_gene: TRBV7-6
j_gene: TRBJ2-1
CDR3aa: CASSPSDRGYEQFF

v_gene: TRBV2
j_gene: TRBJ2-7
CDR3aa: CASSTPDRGNYYEQYF

v_gene: TRBV2
j_gene: TRBJ2-7
CDR3aa: CASSRVGSPYEQYF

v_gene: TRBV7-6
j_gene: TRBJ2-2
CDR3aa: CASSLVGAGANTGELFF

v_gene: TRBV27
j_gene: TRBJ1-5
CDR3aa: CASSWGGDQPQHF

v_gene: TRBV7-2
j_gene: TRBJ1-3
CDR3aa: CASSSGIGLHSGNTIYF

v_gene: TRBV19
j_gene: TRBJ2-1
CDR3aa: CASSKGTSGTDEQFF

v_gene: TRBV3-1/TRBV3-2
j_gene: TRBJ1-2
CDR3aa: CASSHLGGYEGYTF

v_gene: TRBV6-2/TRBV6-3
j_gene: TRBJ1-6
CDR3aa: CASSPSGSYNSPLHF

v_gene: TRBV27
j_gene: TRBJ2-7
CDR3aa: CASSNLPGQGSNEQYF

v_gene: TRBV6-5
j_gene: TRBJ2-5
CDR3aa: CASRIAQGGGETQYF